The rows below give T cell receptor beta chains drawn from one sample of a study of CD8 T cells in Susac syndrome. Via MiXCR, TCRdb re-called the immunoSEQ multiplex PCR reads, giving one row per CDR3 protein. The sample records around 170,000 distinct CDR3 sequences, more than 85% being singletons. Material: CD8+ T cells from PBMCs. Receptors were obtained from a human donor with Susac syndrome. Both conserved end residues are part of each CDR3. D genes are given only for firm matches. Rows give clone size only sometimes, using once, few, many, or a class for an expanded clone.

cdr3_nt	cdr3_aa	d_call	j_call	v_call	clone_size
TGTGCCAGCACAGAAATTGACACCGGGGAGCTGTTTTTT	CASTEIDTGELFF	.	TRBJ2-2	TRBV27	.
TGCGCCAGCAGCCCTTATCTAAACACTGAAGCTTTCTTT	CASSPYLNTEAFF	.	TRBJ1-1	TRBV4-1	.
TGTGCCAGCAGCTTGACGAAAGCGGGGGGGCCGGATACGCAGTATTTT	CASSLTKAGGPDTQYF	TRBD2	TRBJ2-3	TRBV5-6	.
TGTGCCAGTACCTCCGGCGAGGGGTGGAAGACTGAAGCTTTCTTT	CASTSGEGWKTEAFF	.	TRBJ1-1	TRBV19	.
TGTGCCAGCAAATGGGGGATTCGGGAGACCCAGTACTTC	CASKWGIRETQYF	.	TRBJ2-5	TRBV12-3/TRBV12-4	.
TGCAGTGCAAAAAGTACTTACGAGCAGTACTTC	CSAKSTYEQYF	.	TRBJ2-7	TRBV20-1	.
TGTGCCAGCAGCCAGGGACAGGGCCGCTCCTACGAGCAGTACTTC	CASSQGQGRSYEQYF	TRBD1	TRBJ2-7	TRBV3-1	once
TGTGCCAGCAGCTTAGCTAACTACGAGCAGTACTTC	CASSLANYEQYF	.	TRBJ2-7	TRBV7-9	few
TGTGCCAGCAGCCTACAGGGGGCCTCCTACAATGAGCAGTTCTTC	CASSLQGASYNEQFF	TRBD1	TRBJ2-1	TRBV5-6	.
TGTGCCAGCAGTTCCTCAGCCGGGACCACCACCTATGAGCAGTACTTC	CASSSSAGTTTYEQYF	.	TRBJ2-7	TRBV28	.
TGCAGTGCTAGACTCGAGCGGGAGTCTTGGACAGATACGCAGTATTTT	CSARLERESWTDTQYF	TRBD2	TRBJ2-3	TRBV20-1	.
TGTGCCAGCAGCCCAGACCGGTTTGGGGCTGGTTTGGGAAACACCATATATTTT	CASSPDRFGAGLGNTIYF	.	TRBJ1-3	TRBV7-9	.
TGCGCCAGCAGCTTGGTCCAGGGGCAACAGTACTTC	CASSLVQGQQYF	.	TRBJ2-7	TRBV5-1	.
TGTGCCAGCAGCTCAGGACGGAATTCACCCCTCCACTTT	CASSSGRNSPLHF	.	TRBJ1-6	TRBV7-8	once
TGCGCCAGCAGCCAAGTGCAGGGGGACTATGGCTACACCTTC	CASSQVQGDYGYTF	TRBD1	TRBJ1-2	TRBV4-1	.
TGTGCCAGCAGCCCAACAGGACTTCACTACGAGCAGTACTTC	CASSPTGLHYEQYF	.	TRBJ2-7	TRBV7-6	.
TGTGCCACCAGCAGAGATTACACAACGGGATCCAATCAGCCCCAGCATTTT	CATSRDYTTGSNQPQHF	.	TRBJ1-5	TRBV15	.
TGTGCCAGCAGCCGGGACAGGGTGAAGGTTGGGGCCAACGTCCTGACTTTC	CASSRDRVKVGANVLTF	TRBD1	TRBJ2-6	TRBV5-4	.
TGTGCCAGCTCACCAAGCCCGGGGTTGGACGAGCAGTACTTC	CASSPSPGLDEQYF	.	TRBJ2-7	TRBV18	few
TGTGCCAGCAGCTTTGAGGGGACTGGGGCCAACGTCCTGACTTTC	CASSFEGTGANVLTF	.	TRBJ2-6	TRBV7-9	.
TGTGCCAGCAGTTCCCAATCGCAGGGTTTGTATGACGAGCAGTACTTC	CASSSQSQGLYDEQYF	.	TRBJ2-7	TRBV28	.
TGTGCCAGCAGCTTGGACAGGGCCCAGCCCCAGCATTTT	CASSLDRAQPQHF	TRBD1	TRBJ1-5	TRBV13	.
TGCAGCGCTCTGTTGAGAAACAAGTACGAGCAGTACTTC	CSALLRNKYEQYF	.	TRBJ2-7	TRBV29-1	.
TGTGCCAGCAGCGTTCAGGACTCCTACAATGAGCAGTTCTTC	CASSVQDSYNEQFF	.	TRBJ2-1	TRBV9	.
TGCAGCGTTGAAAGGCAGGTATATGGACCAGATACGCAGTATTTT	CSVERQVYGPDTQYF	.	TRBJ2-3	TRBV29-1	.
TGTGCCAGCAGCCCCAGTGTGGGGGAAATTAATCAGCCCCAGCATTTT	CASSPSVGEINQPQHF	.	TRBJ1-5	TRBV9	.
TGTGCCAGCAGCGTAGATGGCCGGGAGGCGGTCATTCAGTACTTC	CASSVDGREAVIQYF	TRBD2	TRBJ2-4	TRBV9	once